The 27 T cell receptor beta chains listed next were all sequenced from one sample in a study of cytomegalovirus exposure and HLA in healthy donors. Use of 60 Vbeta and 13 Jbeta primers characterized the PCR. The assay was immunoSEQ multiplex PCR, and TCRdb's table has in-frame clones only and misses some. The sample includes about 160,000 clones, roughly 80% seen only once; the top ten take roughly 2%. Sequencing was performed on PBMCs. The receptors stem from a female donor in good health and CMV-seronegative.

This clone was picked up a small number of times. The chain employs TRBV7-3 and TRBJ1-2; 7 bases map to TRBD1. This CDR3 region has 16 residues. V lost 5 bases to trimming and J lost 3 bases; unmatched junction nucleotides: 12. Looked up from germline, CDR1 is SGHTA and CDR2 is FQGTGA. The CDR3 DNA reads as TGTGCCAGCAGCGGGGGGCCGCGACAGGGAGACTATGGCTACACCTTC. Translation: CASSGGPRQGDYGYTF.

The chain is built from TRBV5-1 and TRBJ2-5; TRBD2 matches at 8 bases. Unmatched junction bases numbered 8, after V lost 0 bases and J lost 1 base. The CDR3 contains 17 residues. The germline V gene encodes CDR1 SGHRS and CDR2 YFSETQ. The CDR3 sequence: CASSLGTGTSSQETQYF. CDR3 DNA sequence: TGCGCCAGCAGCTTGGGGACCGGGACTAGTAGCCAAGAGACCCAGTACTTC.

As to this clone: Other DNA variants within this sample encode the same CDR3. The chain has TRBV5-1 and TRBJ2-2; 14 nucleotides agree with TRBD2. Germline V gene lookup returns CDR1 SGHRS and CDR2 YFSETQ. The CDR3 covers 16 residues. Losses at the gene ends were 3 bases for V and 4 bases for J; bases not matched to a gene: 2. Here the CDR3 reads CASSSGLAGGTGELFF. The CDR3 coding sequence is TGCGCCAGCAGCTCAGGACTAGCGGGAGGCACCGGGGAGCTGTTTTTT.

The chain carries TRBV7-9 and TRBJ2-3; 7 bases agree with TRBD2. The trim removed 3 bases at V and 0 bases at J, leaving 3 bases unmatched. The CDR3 has 15 amino acids. CDR1 and CDR2 (germline): SEHNR, FQNEAQ (reference sequence). DNA for the CDR3: TGTGCCAGCAGCTTCGGGGGGTCTAGCACAGATACGCAGTATTTT. Amino acid sequence: CASSFGGSSTDTQYF.

With regard to this clone: The sample holds other DNA sequences that translate to the same CDR3. The CDR3 nucleotides are TGTGCCTGGAGTGTCCAGGGTGGCCAGCCCCAGCATTTT. Translating it yields CAWSVQGGQPQHF. V and J are TRBV30 and TRBJ1-5; D possibly corresponds to TRBD1 (5 bases). CDR3 length: 13 residues. Trimming removed 0 bases at V and 7 bases at J, with 10 bases between. Germline lookup yields CDR1 GTSNPN and CDR2 SVGIG (reference sequence).

V gene TRBV19 combines with J gene TRBJ1-5, with a possible D match to TRBD1 (6 bases). The germline V gene has CDR1 LNHDA and CDR2 SQIVND (reference sequence). This CDR3 has 15 amino acids. V lost 1 base and J lost 3, with 10 bases in between. The CDR3, as DNA: TGTGCCAGTAGTATAGTAGGACAGACCAATCAGCCCCAGCATTTT. Translation gives CASSIVGQTNQPQHF.

This clone was detected only once. V is TRBV15 and J is TRBJ1-2, with 9 bases aligning to TRBD1. The V gene end was trimmed by 5 bases and the J gene end by 4 bases; junction bases not matched to a gene: 17. Germline V lookup: CDR1 LNHNV, CDR2 YYDKDF (reference sequence). The CDR3 extends over 18 amino acids. The CDR3 sequence is CATSGGQGDRDISYGYTF. The CDR3 DNA reads TGTGCCACCAGCGGGGGCCAGGGGGACAGGGATATAAGCTATGGCTACACCTTC.

This sequence joins TRBV30 and TRBJ1-2, with unresolved D. The CDR3 runs 12 residues. From germline, CDR1 is GTSNPN and CDR2 SVGIG (reference sequence). Deletions cut 0 bases from V and 8 bases from J, with 10 bases between. This CDR3 reads CAWSVHREGYTF. CDR3 bases: TGTGCCTGGAGTGTACATAGGGAGGGCTACACCTTC. The variable domain in full, with the rest retrieved from reference TRBV30 and TRBJ1-2, is SQTIHQWPATLVQPVGSPLSLECTVEGTSNPNLYWYRQAAGRGLQLLFYSVGIGQISSEVPQNLSASRPQDRQFILSSKKLLLSDSGFYLCAWSVHREGYTFGSGTRLTVV.

V is TRBV9 and J is TRBJ2-3; 10 nucleotides agree with TRBD2. Losses at the gene ends were 3 bases for V and 0 bases for J; bases not matched to a gene: 4. Germline CDR1 and CDR2: SGDLS and YYNGEE. The CDR3 is made up of 16 amino acids. CDR3 residues: CASSATSGLSTDTQYF. For the CDR3, the DNA is TGTGCCAGCAGCGCGACTAGCGGGCTTAGCACAGATACGCAGTATTTT.

The V call is TRBV6-6, the J call TRBJ1-5; tentatively, D is TRBD1 (6 bases). V lost 5 bases to trimming and J lost 1 base, with 15 bases between them. Germline CDR1 and CDR2: MNHNY and SVGAGI (reference sequence). This CDR3 is built from 16 residues. The CDR3 region has the DNA TGTGCCAGCAGTCGCCCATTGACAGGCAGCAATCAGCCCCAGCATTTT. This encodes CASSRPLTGSNQPQHF.

V usage is TRBV2 and J usage is TRBJ2-2; 7 nucleotides match TRBD2. This CDR3 has 20 residues. CDR1 and CDR2 from the germline V gene are SNHLY and FYNNEI. The ends lost 2 bases at V and 0 bases at J; junction bases unmatched: 15. The CDR3 region is CASSERFRASGAPNTGELFF. Here the CDR3 DNA reads TGTGCCAGCAGTGAAAGATTCCGGGCTAGCGGAGCCCCGAACACCGGGGAGCTGTTTTTT.

The CDR3 here is CASSEFGKGRGGNQPQHF. CDR3 sequence (DNA): TGTGCCAGCAGTGAATTCGGTAAAGGAAGAGGTGGCAATCAGCCCCAGCATTTT. The chain links TRBV2 to TRBJ1-5; D is unclear. Germline CDR1 and CDR2: SNHLY and FYNNEI. Trimming left V 2 bases short and J 2 bases short, with 19 bases between. The CDR3 has 18 residues.

This chain connects TRBV29-1 to TRBJ2-3; 9 bases map to TRBD1. CDR1 is SQVTM and CDR2 is ANQGSEA in the germline V gene. Losses at the gene ends were 6 bases for V and 6 bases for J; bases not matched to a gene: 10. The CDR3 extends over 14 amino acids. The CDR3 loop is CSVAGTGWQDTQYF. DNA of the CDR3: TGCAGCGTCGCCGGGACAGGGTGGCAGGATACGCAGTATTTT.

A few counts support this clone. The V gene is TRBV5-1, the J gene TRBJ1-1; 8 bases match TRBD1. The trim removed 3 bases at V and 5 bases at J, leaving 6 bases unmatched. CDR3 size: 14 residues. Germline CDR1 is SGHRS and CDR2 is YFSETQ. Written as DNA, the CDR3 is TGCGCCAGCAGCTCACTGACAGGGGATACTGAAGCTTTCTTT. Encoded protein: CASSSLTGDTEAFF.

V and J are TRBV27 and TRBJ2-1, with 7 bases identical to TRBD1. The CDR3 covers 14 residues. Per the germline V gene, CDR1 is MNHEY and CDR2 is SMNVEV (reference sequence). Trimming removed 6 bases from V and 6 bases from J; junction bases left unmatched: 8. The CDR3 nucleotides read TGTGCCAGCAGGCCTGGGACAGTTCCCAATGAGCAGTTCTTC. It encodes CASRPGTVPNEQFF.

The chain uses TRBV5-1 and TRBJ1-4, with D tentatively TRBD1 (6 bases). V was trimmed by 4 bases and J by 8 bases, leaving 15 bases between them. The CDR3 contains 14 residues. Germline V gene sequence: CDR1 SGHRS, CDR2 YFSETQ. The CDR3: CASSVTGTKEKLFF. In DNA form, the CDR3 reads TGCGCCAGCAGCGTCACCGGGACAAAGGAAAAACTGTTTTTT.

The sample holds a few counts of this clone. V usage is TRBV4-1 and J usage is TRBJ2-1; 7 nucleotides line up with TRBD1. The germline gives CDR1 MGHRA, CDR2 YSYEKL. This CDR3 has 16 amino acids. V dropped 3 bases and J dropped 4; count of bases not matched to a gene: 9. In DNA, the CDR3 is TGCGCCAGCAGCCATTGGGGACAGTCCCGATACAATGAGCAGTTCTTC. Protein product: CASSHWGQSRYNEQFF.

This sequence joins TRBV6-1 and TRBJ1-6; D remains unclear. CDR1 and CDR2 (germline): MNHNS, SASEGT. The CDR3 spans 16 residues. Trimming took 3 bases from V and 2 from J, leaving 11 bases between them. In DNA form, the CDR3 reads TGTGCCAGCAGTGACTGGAGCCGAACCTATAATTCACCCCTCCACTTT. It specifies CASSDWSRTYNSPLHF.

This clone was detected a few times. This chain links TRBV29-1 with TRBJ1-1; the D gene is possibly TRBD1 (5 bases). The germline V gene has CDR1 SQVTM and CDR2 ANQGSEA. V was shortened by 7 bases and J by 5 bases, with 14 bases between the two germline ends. The CDR3 has 12 residues. CDR3 in amino acids: CSGGQGGTEAFF. Here the CDR3 DNA reads TGCAGCGGCGGGCAGGGAGGTACTGAAGCTTTCTTT. The full variable domain, its missing parts supplied by reference TRBV29-1 and TRBJ1-1, is SAVISQKPSRDICQRGTSLTIQCQVDSQVTMMFWYRQQPGQSLTLIATANQGSEATYESGFVIDKFPISRPNLTFSTLTVSNMSPEDSSIYLCSGGQGGTEAFFGQGTRLTVV.

J is TRBJ2-2 and V is TRBV7-3, with TRBD2 matching 11 bases. The CDR3 runs 15 residues. The junction had 7 bases not matched to a gene; V was cut back by 4 bases and J by 9 bases. Germline V CDR1 and CDR2: SGHTA, FQGTGA. CDR3 sequence: CASSSIAGGARELFF. In DNA, the CDR3 is TGTGCCAGCAGCTCGATAGCGGGGGGGGCCCGGGAGCTGTTTTTT.

The J gene is TRBJ2-1, the V gene TRBV2; 9 nucleotides agree with TRBD2. Germline CDR1 SNHLY, CDR2 FYNNEI. With 2 bases clipped from V and 6 bases from J, the junction kept 2 bases outside the gene matches. The CDR3 is made up of 14 amino acids. The CDR3, as DNA: TGTGCCAGCAGTGAACCTAGCGGGGTCAATGAGCAGTTCTTC. Translated, it gives CASSEPSGVNEQFF.

This chain uses TRBV30 with TRBJ2-5, with 11 nucleotides matching TRBD1. Trimming at V came to 3 bases and at J to 9 bases, leaving 12 bases not matched to a gene. Germline CDR1 reads GTSNPN; CDR2 reads SVGIG (reference sequence). The CDR3 covers 15 residues. The CDR3 is CAWRAQRTGGSAQYF. The CDR3 nucleotides read TGTGCCTGGAGGGCCCAACGGACAGGGGGCTCGGCCCAGTACTTC.

This chain uses TRBV19 with TRBJ1-3; 7 bases line up with TRBD1. The length of the CDR3 is 15 residues. Germline V lookup: CDR1 LNHDA, CDR2 SQIVND (reference sequence). Trimming took 4 bases from V and 3 from J; bases not matched to a gene: 6. In DNA, the CDR3 is TGTGCCAGTAGTACGGACAGGAGTCTTGGAAACACCATATATTTT. Amino acid sequence: CASSTDRSLGNTIYF.

There are a few counts of this clone. The V gene is TRBV29-1, the J gene TRBJ1-5; D unclear. The germline gives CDR1 SQVTM, CDR2 ANQGSEA. V was clipped by 4 bases and J by 8 bases, with 15 bases between them. This CDR3 has 13 residues. Written as DNA, the CDR3 is TGCAGCGTTGGTCGTCAGGACGGGGAGCCCCAGCATTTT. Its translation: CSVGRQDGEPQHF.

This rearrangement joins TRBV6-5 to TRBJ1-5; maybe TRBD1 (5 bases). The V gene lost 4 bases and the J gene lost 7 bases, with 14 bases spanning the gap. This CDR3 is 14 amino acids long. The germline CDR1 and CDR2 sequences are MNHEY and SVGAGI. The DNA of the CDR3 is TGTGCCAGCAGTTTCAGGGAAACTCGCCAGCCCCAGCATTTT. Its translation: CASSFRETRQPQHF.

The chain recombines TRBV2 with TRBJ2-7; TRBD2 matches 9 bases. Trimming cost V 8 bases and J 2 bases; bases outside gene matches: 7. The germline V gene has CDR1 SNHLY and CDR2 FYNNEI. The CDR3 runs to 14 residues. CDR3 sequence: CASVTSGRTYEQYF. DNA of the CDR3: TGTGCCAGCGTTACTAGCGGGCGGACCTACGAGCAGTACTTC.

The sample holds one count of this clone. V usage is TRBV7-9 and J usage is TRBJ1-2, with TRBD1 matching over 9 bases. Germline-derived CDR1 and CDR2 are SEHNR and FQNEAQ (reference sequence). The junction had 13 bases not matched to a gene; V was cut back by 5 bases and J by 6 bases. CDR3 length equals 16 residues. CDR3 bases: TGTGCCAGCAGCCCACCTACTCCCGGGACAGGGAATGGCTACACCTTC. Encoded protein: CASSPPTPGTGNGYTF. The variable domain in full, completed from reference TRBV7-9 and TRBJ1-2, reads DTGVSQNPRHKITKRGQNVTFRCDPISEHNRLYWYRQTLGQGPEFLTYFQNEAQLEKSRLLSDRFSAERPKGSFSTLEIQRTEQGDSAMYLCASSPPTPGTGNGYTFGSGTRLTVV.